This T cell receptor beta chain was recorded in a study of cytotoxic CD8 clonotypes in ibrutinib-treated CLL. V was shortened by 0 bases and J by 2 bases, with 9 bases between the two germline ends. Germline assignment: CDR1 SGHRS and CDR2 YFSETQ. This CDR3 comprises 16 residues. Assay: immunoSEQ multiplex PCR; the TCRdb copy retains only in-frame clones and omits some. Of approximately 23,000 clones listed, 75% were seen once; the top ten hold more than 7%. Sequencing used PBMCs, obtained before ibrutinib treatment. The V gene is TRBV5-1, the J gene TRBJ1-6, with D perhaps TRBD1 (5 bases). The origin of this receptor is a human donor with chronic lymphocytic leukemia. The CDR3 spells CASSLVSGTYNSPLHF. CDR3 bases: TGCGCCAGCAGCTTGGTGTCAGGGACCTATAATTCACCCCTCCACTTT. The complete variable domain, with remaining parts taken from reference TRBV5-1 and TRBJ1-6, reads KAGVTQTPRYLIKTRGQQVTLSCSPISGHRSVSWYQQTPGQGLQFLFEYFSETQRNKGNFPGRFSGRQFSNSRSEMNVSTLELGDSALYLCASSLVSGTYNSPLHFGNGTRLTVT.